One sample yielded the 9 T cell receptor beta chains listed below, sequenced in a study of T cells in Graves' hyperthyroidism and ophthalmopathy. The CDR3 regions of TCR beta were amplified from RNA transcripts. HTBI primers drove first-round RT-PCR of the TCR CDR3. TCRdb called the multiplex PCR reads again in MiXCR, with one record for every CDR3 protein. The sample holds 140,000 or so distinct CDR3 sequences; approximately 20% are singletons and the top ten take roughly 73%. The sequenced sample consisted of blood. All receptors come from a woman in her fifties or sixties with Graves' hyperthyroidism that later progressed to Graves' ophthalmopathy.

On this clonotype itself: A much larger clone sits a single nucleotide away, making a read error possible. The rearrangement joins TRBV5-1 to TRBJ2-5; the D gene is possibly TRBD1 (6 bases). The J call may not be correct, given that the DNA end is closer to TRBJ2-1. Germline CDR1 is SGHRS and CDR2 is YFSETQ. CDR3 length: 16 residues. The CDR3 DNA follows: TGCGCCAGCAGCTTGGCGCCAGGGTCGGGACAAGAGACCCAGTTCTTC. This codes for CASSLAPGSGQETQFF.

This clonotype was seen at least ten times. The gene calls are TRBV18 and TRBJ1-1; unclear D gene. Trimming left V 1 base short and J 3 bases short, with 6 bases between. The length of the CDR3 is 13 residues. Germline assignment: CDR1 KGHSH and CDR2 LQKENI. CDR3 in amino acids: CASSPLRDTEAFF. In DNA, the CDR3 is TGTGCCAGCTCACCACTGAGAGACACTGAAGCTTTCTTT.

This clonotype was counted a few times. The junction shows a germline mismatch at one end, possibly a read error. The rearrangement links TRBV4-1 to TRBJ2-7; 9 bases line up with TRBD2. The germline V gene has CDR1 MGHRA and CDR2 YSYEKL. The CDR3 runs to 16 residues. Written as DNA, the CDR3 is TGCGCCAGCAGCCAAGGATCCGGGACTAGCTCCGACGAGCAGTACTTC. As protein: CASSQGSGTSSDEQYF.

This chain connects TRBV9 to TRBJ1-6, with 10 bases aligning to TRBD1. V lost 3 bases and J lost 9; bases outside the gene matches: 6. This CDR3 has 15 amino acids. Looked up from germline, CDR1 is SGDLS and CDR2 is YYNGEE. The CDR3 reads CASSAVGTGVSPLHF. CDR3 coding DNA: TGTGCCAGCAGCGCCGTCGGGACAGGGGTTTCACCCCTCCACTTT.

This clonotype was counted many times. J is TRBJ2-7 and V is TRBV4-1; 7 positions agree with TRBD2. V gave up 1 base and J gave up 2 bases; unmatched junction bases: 11. Germline V gene lookup returns CDR1 MGHRA and CDR2 YSYEKL. The CDR3 covers 17 residues. In nucleotides, the CDR3 is TGCGCCAGCAGCCAAGTCCTAGCGGACCTTCTTCCCTACGAGCAGTACTTC. Its translation is CASSQVLADLLPYEQYF.

In this sample, this clonotype turned up many times. V is TRBV3-1 and J is TRBJ2-3; tentatively, D is TRBD2 (6 bases). The CDR3 has 14 residues. Germline CDR1 reads LGHDT; CDR2 reads YNNKEL (reference sequence). The germline V and J ends were trimmed by 5 bases and 0 bases, with 9 bases remaining between them. The CDR3 bases are TGTGCCAGCAGCAGAAGCGGGAGCACAGATACGCAGTATTTT. This codes for CASSRSGSTDTQYF.

This clonotype came up a few times. The chain employs TRBV20-1 and TRBJ1-5; 10 nucleotides line up with TRBD1. The ends lost 3 bases at V and 2 bases at J; junction bases unmatched: 10. Germline V gene data show CDR1 as DFQATT and CDR2 as SNEGSKA (reference sequence). CDR3 length: 17 amino acids. The CDR3 DNA reads TGCAGTGCTAGGAGAAATCCTGGACAGGGGGGCAATCAGCCCCAGCATTTT. Encoded protein: CSARRNPGQGGNQPQHF.

This clonotype was seen repeatedly, ten times or more. J is TRBJ1-5 and V is TRBV2; tentatively, D is TRBD1 (6 bases). CDR3 length: 15 amino acids. CDR1 and CDR2 (germline): SNHLY, FYNNEI. V lost 4 bases to trimming and J lost 0 bases, with 10 bases between them. CDR3 loop: CASSGGTSSNQPQHF. As DNA, the CDR3 is TGTGCCAGCAGTGGTGGGACAAGTAGCAATCAGCCCCAGCATTTT.

Ten or more counts support this clonotype. The chain is built from TRBV7-3 and TRBJ2-1, with a possible D match to TRBD2 (6 bases). The CDR3 length is 13 residues. Trimming stripped 3 bases from V and 6 bases from J, with 9 bases between. Germline CDR1 reads SGHTA; CDR2 reads FQGTGA. CDR3 protein: CASSFISGNEQFF. DNA for the CDR3: TGTGCCAGCAGCTTCATTAGCGGCAATGAGCAGTTCTTC.